Below, 31 T cell receptor beta chains from the same sample are listed, as sequenced in a study of shared clonotypes between healthy human individuals. TCRdb's copy holds only in-frame clones and misses some; the assay was immunoSEQ multiplex PCR. The table includes approximately 2.1 million clones, 93% detected once. Sequencing was performed on naive CD4+ T cells from PBMCs. Described subset: CD45RA+ positively selected. Receptors originate from a young man in good health. Some clones in this sample may be carry-over from other donors' samples.

The table lists this clone with a count of one. The rearrangement uses TRBV5-8 and TRBJ2-1; D not resolved. Germline V gene data show CDR1 as SGHTS and CDR2 as YDEGEE. Trimming left V 2 bases short and J 6 bases short, with 12 bases between. This CDR3 is built from 14 residues. CDR3 loop: CASSFHPVGNEQFF. CDR3 nucleotides: TGTGCCAGCAGCTTCCACCCGGTGGGCAATGAGCAGTTCTTC.

The chain uses TRBV5-1 and TRBJ2-3; 12 nucleotides line up with TRBD2. The CDR3 is 18 residues long. V shed 2 bases, J shed 5 bases, and the junction held 12 bases outside the gene matches. CDR1 and CDR2 (germline): SGHRS, YFSETQ. The chain's CDR3 is CASSLSIASGRVGDTQYF. In DNA, the CDR3 is TGCGCCAGCAGCTTATCTATTGCTAGCGGGAGGGTAGGAGATACGCAGTATTTT.

The rearrangement links TRBV2 to TRBJ1-5; perhaps TRBD1 as D (5 bases). Germline CDR1 is SNHLY and CDR2 is FYNNEI. This CDR3 has 15 amino acids. V lost 7 bases and J lost 0, with 13 bases in between. The CDR3 region has the DNA TGTGCCAGCACTCCCGACAGAAATAGCAATCAGCCCCAGCATTTT. Its protein is CASTPDRNSNQPQHF. The variable domain in full, completed from reference TRBV2 and TRBJ1-5, reads EPEVTQTPSHQVTQMGQEVILRCVPISNHLYFYWYRQILGQKVEFLVSFYNNEISEKSEIFDDQFSVERPDGSNFTLKIRSTKLEDSAMYFCASTPDRNSNQPQHFGDGTRLSIL.

This rearrangement joins TRBV28 to TRBJ2-3, with D possibly being TRBD2 (5 bases). Germline loops: CDR1 MDHEN, CDR2 SYDVKM. V was clipped by 5 bases and J by 6 bases, with 21 bases between them. The CDR3 runs 16 residues. CDR3 sequence (DNA): TGTGCCAGCAGTCCACTCACGGGGATAGCTTCCGATACGCAGTATTTT. This translates into CASSPLTGIASDTQYF.

The chain recombines TRBV5-1 with TRBJ2-3; 8 bases map to TRBD1. CDR1 and CDR2 from the germline V gene are SGHRS and YFSETQ. The CDR3 has 17 residues. V lost 4 bases and J lost 2; bases outside the gene matches: 12. The CDR3 is CASSVRRTGGSTDTQYF. The CDR3, as DNA: TGCGCCAGCAGCGTTCGCCGTACAGGGGGGTCCACAGATACGCAGTATTTT.

The V and J genes are TRBV27 and TRBJ1-5, with no clear D. CDR1 is MNHEY and CDR2 is SMNVEV in the germline V gene (reference sequence). The CDR3 is made up of 15 amino acids. Trimming took off 8 bases at V and 0 bases at J, with 14 bases between the two ends. The CDR3 DNA is TGTGCCAGCCGGAGTATGGGATCTAGCAATCAGCCCCAGCATTTT. It is translated as CASRSMGSSNQPQHF.

The rearrangement joins TRBV5-1 to TRBJ2-7; 9 bases align to TRBD2. The junction had 4 bases not matched to a gene; V was cut back by 5 bases and J by 1 base. The germline V gene encodes CDR1 SGHRS and CDR2 YFSETQ. This CDR3 comprises 14 residues. As DNA, the CDR3 is TGCGCCAGCAGTCAACTAGCGGGTTCCTACGAGCAGTACTTC. It specifies CASSQLAGSYEQYF.

To note about this clone: Other DNA sequences within the sample encode an identical CDR3. V is TRBV19 and J is TRBJ2-3; D gene uncertain. V shed 3 bases and J shed 4 bases, with 5 bases lying between them. Germline V gene lookup returns CDR1 LNHDA and CDR2 SQIVND (reference sequence). This CDR3 has 12 amino acids. The DNA for the CDR3 is TGTGCCAGTAGTATTTCGGCAGATACGCAGTATTTT. It encodes CASSISADTQYF.

CDR3 sequence reads: CASSLGQYQQETQYF. DNA for the CDR3: TGTGCCAGCAGCTTGGGACAGTACCAACAAGAGACCCAGTACTTC. This chain joins TRBV11-1 and TRBJ2-5; 7 bases fit TRBD1. This CDR3 comprises 15 residues. After removal of 3 bases from V and 2 bases from J, the junction contained 6 bases not matched to a gene. Germline values: CDR1 SGHAT, CDR2 FQDESV (reference sequence).

The V and J genes are TRBV2 and TRBJ1-5, with 9 bases matching TRBD1. V was clipped by 5 bases and J by 3 bases; unmatched bases: 5. CDR3 length: 15 amino acids. Germline CDR1 is SNHLY and CDR2 is FYNNEI. CDR3 sequence: CASSSQGAPNQPQHF. The CDR3 region has the DNA TGTGCCAGCAGTTCACAGGGGGCTCCCAATCAGCCCCAGCATTTT.

CDR3 DNA: TGTGCCAGCAGGTTACAGGGCACTGAAGCTTTCTTT. Residues: CASRLQGTEAFF. The chain joins TRBV28 to TRBJ1-1, with a weak D call TRBD1 (6 bases). Germline assignment: CDR1 MDHEN and CDR2 SYDVKM. V lost 6 bases, J lost 4 bases, and 9 bases lay in between. The CDR3 loop spans 12 amino acids.

Regarding this clone: This same CDR3 is encoded by further DNA sequences in the sample. This chain joins TRBV5-6 and TRBJ2-1; 11 bases align to TRBD2. This CDR3 is 15 amino acids long. In germline, CDR1 is SGHDT, CDR2 YYEEEE. J gave up 4 bases and V 2 bases, and 2 bases lay outside the gene matches. CDR3 nucleotide sequence: TGTGCCAGCAGCTTCCGACTAGCGGGATACAATGAGCAGTTCTTC. It translates to CASSFRLAGYNEQFF.

This sequence joins TRBV5-1 and TRBJ2-1; 10 bases line up with TRBD1. V shed 1 base, J shed 4 bases, and the junction held 5 bases outside the gene matches. This CDR3 has 16 amino acids. Looked up from germline, CDR1 is SGHRS and CDR2 is YFSETQ. CDR3 DNA: TGCGCCAGCAGCTTGTCACCGGGACAGGGGTACAATGAGCAGTTCTTC. It encodes CASSLSPGQGYNEQFF. The variable domain in full, completed from reference TRBV5-1 and TRBJ2-1, reads KAGVTQTPRYLIKTRGQQVTLSCSPISGHRSVSWYQQTPGQGLQFLFEYFSETQRNKGNFPGRFSGRQFSNSRSEMNVSTLELGDSALYLCASSLSPGQGYNEQFFGPGTRLTVL.

This chain joins TRBV25-1 and TRBJ2-3, with D maybe TRBD2 (6 bases). This CDR3 comprises 13 residues. The V and J ends lost 6 bases and 4 bases respectively, with 11 bases between them. Germline V gives CDR1 MGHDK, CDR2 SYGVNS. The CDR3 region is CASRNPGADTQYF. CDR3 nucleotides: TGTGCCAGCAGAAACCCGGGGGCAGATACGCAGTATTTT.

The table lists this clone with a count of one. The chain is built from TRBV28 and TRBJ2-7, with TRBD1 as a possible D gene (8 bases). V shed 8 bases and J shed 4 bases, with 21 bases lying between them. Germline CDR1 is MDHEN and CDR2 is SYDVKM. The CDR3 length is 15 residues. CDR3 in amino acids: CASGTTRGRLYEQYF. CDR3 in DNA: TGTGCCAGCGGGACTACCAGGGGGCGTCTGTACGAGCAGTACTTC.

Note on this clone: Other DNA sequences in this sample translate to the same CDR3. This rearrangement joins TRBV6-1 to TRBJ2-5; D unresolved. This CDR3 contains 11 residues. Per the germline V gene, CDR1 is MNHNS and CDR2 is SASEGT. V shed 3 bases and J shed 5 bases, with 4 bases lying between them. For the CDR3, the DNA is TGTGCCAGCAGTGAGAGGGAGACCCAGTACTTC. It is translated as CASSERETQYF.

About this clone itself: The sample carries other DNA sequences with the same CDR3. V usage is TRBV29-1 and J usage is TRBJ1-5, with a tentative D call TRBD1 (5 bases). Trimming shortened V by 4 bases and J by 3 bases, and 7 bases separated the two germline ends. Germline loops: CDR1 SQVTM, CDR2 ANQGSEA. The CDR3 is made up of 12 amino acids. CDR3 sequence (DNA): TGCAGCGTTGGACAGCCCAATCAGCCCCAGCATTTT. Translation gives CSVGQPNQPQHF.

V usage is TRBV29-1 and J usage is TRBJ1-1; possibly TRBD1 for D (6 bases). The V and J ends lost 6 bases and 0 bases respectively, with 11 bases between them. CDR1 is SQVTM, CDR2 ANQGSEA, per germline. This CDR3 is 13 amino acids long. In nucleotides, the CDR3 is TGCAGCGTAGGACAGAGGCTGAACACTGAAGCTTTCTTT. Translation gives CSVGQRLNTEAFF.

This clone has just a few counts. V is TRBV6-6 and J is TRBJ1-2; D uncertain. Per germline, CDR1 MNHNY and CDR2 SVGAGI (reference sequence). The V end lost 5 bases, the J end lost 4 bases, and 14 bases lay between the germline ends. The CDR3 runs 14 residues. The CDR3 sequence is CASSNSPRGYGYTF. The CDR3 DNA follows: TGTGCCAGCAGTAATTCTCCCCGTGGCTATGGCTACACCTTC.

Note on this clone: Distinct nucleotide sequences in the sample also encode this CDR3. J is TRBJ2-7 and V is TRBV20-1, with 9 bases matching TRBD1. Germline loops: CDR1 DFQATT, CDR2 SNEGSKA (reference sequence). The junction had 0 bases not matched to a gene; V was cut back by 3 bases and J by 6 bases. This CDR3 is built from 11 residues. The CDR3 nucleotides are TGCAGTGCTAGGGACAGGGGCGAGCAGTACTTC. Its translation is CSARDRGEQYF.

DNA for the CDR3: TGCGCCAGCAGCTTTCGAGCGGGAGGGCAAGAGACCCAGTACTTC. Amino acids: CASSFRAGGQETQYF. V usage is TRBV5-1 and J usage is TRBJ2-5, with 10 bases lining up with TRBD2. Trimming removed 2 bases from V and 2 bases from J; junction bases left unmatched: 3. The CDR3 runs 15 residues. The germline gives CDR1 SGHRS, CDR2 YFSETQ.

The chain joins TRBV4-3 to TRBJ2-1; D not resolved. Germline V CDR1 and CDR2: LGHNA, YSLEER. Trimming shortened V by 4 bases and J by 0 bases, and 7 bases separated the two germline ends. This CDR3 region has 14 residues. CDR3 residues: CASSPSGSYNEQFF. In nucleotides, the CDR3 is TGCGCCAGCAGCCCCTCAGGCTCCTACAATGAGCAGTTCTTC.

V is TRBV7-9 and J is TRBJ2-7; D gene ambiguous. The CDR3 loop spans 14 amino acids. Germline V gene data show CDR1 as SEHNR and CDR2 as FQNEAQ (reference sequence). V dropped 5 bases and J dropped 2 bases, with 13 bases sitting between them. CDR3 sequence (DNA): TGTGCCAGCAGCAAGGCTGGGGTACCCTACGAGCAGTACTTC. Its translation: CASSKAGVPYEQYF.

This clone was recorded only once. The sample has other DNA sequences that encode this CDR3 too. V usage is TRBV28 and J usage is TRBJ1-2; perhaps TRBD1 as D (6 bases). This CDR3 spans 14 amino acids. Germline assignment: CDR1 MDHEN and CDR2 SYDVKM. V was cut by 3 bases and J by 5 bases, with 13 bases left in between. CDR3 coding DNA: TGTGCCAGCAGTTTTTCAGGGGCGGGATATGGCTACACCTTC. This gives the protein CASSFSGAGYGYTF.

V gene TRBV27 combines with J gene TRBJ2-1; 7 bases are a match to TRBD2. The CDR3 covers 14 residues. CDR1 and CDR2 (germline): MNHEY, SMNVEV (reference sequence). As DNA, the CDR3 is TGTGTCGCGCGGGGCGGGAGCTCCTACAATGAGCAGTTCTTC. It yields the protein CVARGGSSYNEQFF.

The CDR3 DNA reads as TGTGCCAGCAGCCCCAGGGGCGGACAGGGGGCAAAGGAGCAGTACTTC. This encodes CASSPRGGQGAKEQYF. The V and J genes are TRBV9 and TRBJ2-7; TRBD1 agrees at 11 bases. The V segment lost 4 bases and the J segment 7 bases; nucleotides outside the gene matches: 13. The CDR3 loop spans 16 amino acids. Germline loops: CDR1 SGDLS, CDR2 YYNGEE.

The rearrangement uses TRBV2 and TRBJ1-2, with D tentatively TRBD1 (6 bases). CDR1 SNHLY and CDR2 FYNNEI come from the germline V gene. Deletions cut 6 bases from V and 6 bases from J, with 14 bases between. The CDR3 runs 13 residues. The CDR3: CASRVDRSDGYTF. The CDR3 nucleotides are TGTGCCAGCAGAGTTGACAGGTCGGATGGCTACACCTTC.

The rearrangement links TRBV6-1 to TRBJ2-4, with 11 bases matching TRBD1. J gave up 7 bases and V 11 bases, and 7 bases lay outside the gene matches. The CDR3 is 13 residues long. The V gene's germline CDR1 is MNHNS and CDR2 SASEGT. The CDR3 loop reads CAWGDRGSNIQYF. Here the CDR3 DNA reads TGTGCCTGGGGGGACAGGGGGTCGAACATTCAGTACTTC.

The chain joins TRBV7-2 to TRBJ1-3; the D is unclear. This CDR3 contains 13 residues. Trimming left V 4 bases short and J 4 bases short, with 8 bases between. Germline V CDR1 and CDR2: SGHTA, FQGNSA. The CDR3 DNA is TGTGCCAGCAGCTCGACTCAGGGAAACACCATATATTTT. Protein sequence: CASSSTQGNTIYF.

The chain combines TRBV18 with TRBJ2-7; D is ambiguous. The CDR3 sequence is 17 residues long. Germline CDR1 and CDR2: KGHSH and LQKENI. Trimming took off 0 bases at V and 2 bases at J, with 17 bases between the two ends. For the CDR3, the DNA is TGTGCCAGCTCACCACCGACATCCCCCGGCCGGACCTACGAGCAGTACTTC. It is translated as CASSPPTSPGRTYEQYF.

The chain has TRBV11-1 and TRBJ2-3; no reliable D call. Trimming took 5 bases from V and 5 from J, leaving 11 bases between them. Per the germline V gene, CDR1 is SGHAT and CDR2 is FQDESV (reference sequence). The CDR3 length is 13 residues. The CDR3 loop is CASSPDKGDTQYF. Written as DNA, the CDR3 is TGTGCCAGCAGCCCGGATAAGGGAGATACGCAGTATTTT.